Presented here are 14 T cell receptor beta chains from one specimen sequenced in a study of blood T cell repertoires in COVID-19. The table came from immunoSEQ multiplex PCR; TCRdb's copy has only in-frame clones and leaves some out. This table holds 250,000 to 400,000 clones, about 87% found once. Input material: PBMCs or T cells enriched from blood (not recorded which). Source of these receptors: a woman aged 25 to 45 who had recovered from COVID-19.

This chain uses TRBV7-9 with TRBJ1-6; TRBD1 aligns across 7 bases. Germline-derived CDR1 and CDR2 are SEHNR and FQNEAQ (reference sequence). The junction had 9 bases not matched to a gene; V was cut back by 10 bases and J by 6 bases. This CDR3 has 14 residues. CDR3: CAITEGDSNSPLHF. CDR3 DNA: TGTGCCATAACAGAAGGGGACAGTAATTCACCCCTCCACTTT.

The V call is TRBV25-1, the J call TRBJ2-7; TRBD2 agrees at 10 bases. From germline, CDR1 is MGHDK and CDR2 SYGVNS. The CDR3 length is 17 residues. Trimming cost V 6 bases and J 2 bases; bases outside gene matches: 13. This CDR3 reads CASSASKGTSVPYEQYF. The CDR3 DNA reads TGTGCCAGCAGCGCGAGTAAGGGGACTAGCGTACCCTACGAGCAGTACTTC.

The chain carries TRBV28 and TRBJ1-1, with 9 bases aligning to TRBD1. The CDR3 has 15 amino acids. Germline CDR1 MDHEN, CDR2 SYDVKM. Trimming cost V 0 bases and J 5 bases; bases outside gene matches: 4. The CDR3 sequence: CASSLWWDRVTEAFF. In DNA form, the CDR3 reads TGTGCCAGCAGTTTATGGTGGGACAGGGTAACTGAAGCTTTCTTT.

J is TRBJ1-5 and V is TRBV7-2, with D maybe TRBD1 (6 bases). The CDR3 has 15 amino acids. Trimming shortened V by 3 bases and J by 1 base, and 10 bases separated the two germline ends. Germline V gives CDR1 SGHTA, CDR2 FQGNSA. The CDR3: CASSLTGRSNQPQHF. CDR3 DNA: TGTGCCAGCAGCTTGACAGGACGGAGCAATCAGCCCCAGCATTTT.

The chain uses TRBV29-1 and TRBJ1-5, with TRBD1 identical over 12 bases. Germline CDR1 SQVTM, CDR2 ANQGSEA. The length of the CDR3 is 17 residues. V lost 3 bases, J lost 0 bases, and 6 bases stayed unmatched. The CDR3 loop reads CSVEGTGGQYSNQPQHF. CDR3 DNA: TGCAGCGTTGAGGGGACAGGGGGCCAATATAGCAATCAGCCCCAGCATTTT.

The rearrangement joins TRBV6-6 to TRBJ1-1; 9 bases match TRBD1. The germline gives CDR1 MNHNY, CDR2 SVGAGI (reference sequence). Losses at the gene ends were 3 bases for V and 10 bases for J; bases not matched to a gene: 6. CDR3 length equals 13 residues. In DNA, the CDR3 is TGTGCCAGCAGTTATACGGGACAGGGTCGAGCTTTCTTT. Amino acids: CASSYTGQGRAFF.

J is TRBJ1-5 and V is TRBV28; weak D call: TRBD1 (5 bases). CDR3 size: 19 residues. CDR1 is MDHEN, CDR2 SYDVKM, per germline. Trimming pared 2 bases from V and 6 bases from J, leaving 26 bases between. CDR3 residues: CASSLTFTMGREGGQPQHF. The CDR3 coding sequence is TGTGCCAGCAGTTTAACGTTCACGATGGGCAGGGAGGGCGGTCAGCCCCAGCATTTT.

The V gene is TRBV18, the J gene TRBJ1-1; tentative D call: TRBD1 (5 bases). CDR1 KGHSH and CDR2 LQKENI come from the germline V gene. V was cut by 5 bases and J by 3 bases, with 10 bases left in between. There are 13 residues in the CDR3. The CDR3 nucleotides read TGTGCCAGCTCAGGGGGGTATGACACTGAAGCTTTCTTT. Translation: CASSGGYDTEAFF. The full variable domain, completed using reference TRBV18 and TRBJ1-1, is NAGVMQNPRHLVRRRGQEARLRCSPMKGHSHVYWYRQLPEEGLKFMVYLQKENIIDESGMPKERFSAEFPKEGPSILRIQQVVRGDSAAYFCASSGGYDTEAFFGQGTRLTVV.

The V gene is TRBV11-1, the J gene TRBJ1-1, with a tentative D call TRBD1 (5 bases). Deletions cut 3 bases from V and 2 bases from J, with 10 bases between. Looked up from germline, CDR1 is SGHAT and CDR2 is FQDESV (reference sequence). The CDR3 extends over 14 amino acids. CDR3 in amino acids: CASSFGGGNTEAFF. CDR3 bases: TGTGCCAGCAGCTTTGGGGGAGGAAACACTGAAGCTTTCTTT.

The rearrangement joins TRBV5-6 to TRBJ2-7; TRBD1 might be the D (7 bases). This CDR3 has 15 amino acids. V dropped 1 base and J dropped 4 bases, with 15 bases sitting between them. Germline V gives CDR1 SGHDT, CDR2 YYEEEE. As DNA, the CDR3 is TGTGCCAGCAGCTTGAATTGGCAGGGGGGATACGAGCAGTACTTC. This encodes CASSLNWQGGYEQYF.

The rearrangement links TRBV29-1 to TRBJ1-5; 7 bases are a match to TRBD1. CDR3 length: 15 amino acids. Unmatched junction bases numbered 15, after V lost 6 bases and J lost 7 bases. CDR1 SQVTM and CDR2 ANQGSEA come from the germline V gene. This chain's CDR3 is CSVAVGTDFSQPQHF. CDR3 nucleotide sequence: TGCAGCGTCGCAGTGGGGACAGATTTCTCACAGCCCCAGCATTTT.

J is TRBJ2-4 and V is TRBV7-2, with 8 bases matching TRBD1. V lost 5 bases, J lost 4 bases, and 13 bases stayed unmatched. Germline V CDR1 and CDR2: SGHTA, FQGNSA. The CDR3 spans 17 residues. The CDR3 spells CASSPTTRTGRKNIQYF. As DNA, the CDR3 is TGTGCCAGCAGCCCAACAACACGGACAGGGAGAAAAAACATTCAGTACTTC.

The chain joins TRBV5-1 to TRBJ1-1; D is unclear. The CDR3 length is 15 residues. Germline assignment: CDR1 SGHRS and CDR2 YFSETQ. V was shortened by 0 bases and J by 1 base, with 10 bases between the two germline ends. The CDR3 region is CASSLALIQNTEAFF. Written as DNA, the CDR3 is TGCGCCAGCAGCTTGGCTCTAATCCAGAACACTGAAGCTTTCTTT.

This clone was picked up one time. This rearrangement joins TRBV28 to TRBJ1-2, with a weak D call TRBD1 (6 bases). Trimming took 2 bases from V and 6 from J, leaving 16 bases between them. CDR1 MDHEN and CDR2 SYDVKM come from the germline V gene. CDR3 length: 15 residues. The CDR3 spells CASSLGVTGAHGYTF. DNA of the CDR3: TGTGCCAGCAGTTTAGGGGTGACAGGCGCTCATGGCTACACCTTC.